These 10 T cell receptor beta chains were all obtained from the same sample, sequenced in a study of T cell responses to AZD1222 COVID-19 vaccine (dated by TCRdb to about 2021). Library method: the immunoSEQ multiplex PCR assay. TCRdb's version of the immuneACCESS table is confined to in-frame rearrangements and falls short of the full clone set. An unresolved V gene accounts for under half of the shortfall where checked; the remainder is of unknown origin. For this sample the table gives 150,000 or so clones, of which around 92% were detected only once. The ten most abundant clones make up about 0.9% of the sample. What the time point label conveys for this sample: baseline before first vaccination. The sequenced sample was peripheral blood, obtained on day 0 of AZD1222 vaccination. The receptors come from an adult in good health.

The chain links TRBV5-1 to TRBJ2-3; no reliable D call. Trimming took 1 base from V and 4 from J, leaving 16 bases between them. Germline lookup yields CDR1 SGHRS and CDR2 YFSETQ. The CDR3 has 16 residues. The CDR3 reads CASSLRYGSVADTQYF. In nucleotides, the CDR3 is TGCGCCAGCAGCTTGCGGTATGGTAGTGTGGCAGATACGCAGTATTTT.

The chain uses TRBV6-5 and TRBJ2-3; D unclear. The CDR3 consists of 11 residues. Trimming cost V 0 bases and J 6 bases, with 1 base left between them. Germline V gene data show CDR1 as MNHEY and CDR2 as SVGAGI. The CDR3 here is CASSYSDTQYF. In DNA, the CDR3 is TGTGCCAGCAGTTACTCGGATACGCAGTATTTT.

The chain combines TRBV19 with TRBJ1-2; tentative D call: TRBD1 (6 bases). Germline assignment: CDR1 LNHDA and CDR2 SQIVND (reference sequence). The germline V and J ends were trimmed by 3 bases and 5 bases, with 10 bases remaining between them. This CDR3 is built from 13 residues. CDR3: CASSIGQLYGYTF. The CDR3 DNA reads TGTGCCAGTAGTATCGGACAGTTGTATGGCTACACCTTC.

The chain has TRBV9 and TRBJ1-4; possible D gene TRBD1, 6 bases. The CDR3 length is 21 residues. Germline V gene sequence: CDR1 SGDLS, CDR2 YYNGEE. The ends were cut back, 0 bases at V and 2 bases at J, with 26 bases in the middle. CDR3: CASSVAGIRDTRSGTNEKLFF. Written as DNA, the CDR3 is TGTGCCAGCAGCGTAGCTGGAATCCGGGACACGAGGTCAGGGACTAATGAAAAACTGTTTTTT.

The CDR3 sequence is CASSQLTGLNYGYTF. The CDR3 DNA reads as TGCGCCAGCAGCCAATTGACAGGCCTCAACTATGGCTACACCTTC. The rearrangement links TRBV4-3 to TRBJ1-2, with D perhaps matching TRBD1 (6 bases). Germline CDR1 and CDR2: LGHNA and YSLEER. V was trimmed by 2 bases and J by 2 bases, leaving 12 bases between them. The CDR3 has 15 residues.

This sequence joins TRBV2 and TRBJ2-1; D is unclear. Trimming took off 6 bases at V and 3 bases at J, with 12 bases between the two ends. In germline, CDR1 is SNHLY, CDR2 FYNNEI. The length of the CDR3 is 14 residues. The CDR3 DNA sequence: TGTGCCAGCAGCACGTCGGTCCACTACAATGAGCAGTTCTTC. Translation gives CASSTSVHYNEQFF.

CDR3 protein: CASSRSFDRYEAFF. The CDR3 nucleotides read TGTGCCAGCAGCCGCTCCTTCGACAGGTATGAAGCTTTCTTT. The chain combines TRBV5-6 with TRBJ1-1, with D possibly matching TRBD1 (6 bases). The CDR3 totals 14 residues. Trimming removed 4 bases at V and 7 bases at J, with 17 bases between. Germline V gene sequence: CDR1 SGHDT, CDR2 YYEEEE.

The J gene is TRBJ2-7, the V gene TRBV6-5; 7 bases are a match to TRBD1. The CDR3 is 15 residues long. V was clipped by 8 bases and J by 3 bases; unmatched bases: 13. Looked up from germline, CDR1 is MNHEY and CDR2 is SVGAGI. The CDR3 protein is CASLGTAIMNYEQYF. In DNA, the CDR3 is TGTGCCAGCCTCGGGACAGCCATTATGAACTACGAGCAGTACTTC.

The gene calls are TRBV2 and TRBJ2-5; 8 bases align to TRBD2. With 6 bases clipped from V and 5 bases from J, the junction kept 11 bases outside the gene matches. The CDR3 contains 15 residues. The germline CDR1 and CDR2 sequences are SNHLY and FYNNEI. CDR3 region: CASSRTGGPGETQYF. The CDR3 DNA is TGTGCCAGCAGCAGGACGGGGGGGCCTGGTGAGACCCAGTACTTC. Complete variable domain (other parts from reference TRBV2 and TRBJ2-5): EPEVTQTPSHQVTQMGQEVILRCVPISNHLYFYWYRQILGQKVEFLVSFYNNEISEKSEIFDDQFSVERPDGSNFTLKIRSTKLEDSAMYFCASSRTGGPGETQYFGPGTRLLVL.

This chain uses TRBV5-1 with TRBJ1-2; D not resolved. Trimming took 0 bases from V and 3 from J, leaving 3 bases between them. Germline V CDR1 and CDR2: SGHRS, YFSETQ. The CDR3 extends over 12 amino acids. The CDR3 DNA reads TGCGCCAGCAGCTTGGAGCACTATGGCTACACCTTC. As protein: CASSLEHYGYTF.